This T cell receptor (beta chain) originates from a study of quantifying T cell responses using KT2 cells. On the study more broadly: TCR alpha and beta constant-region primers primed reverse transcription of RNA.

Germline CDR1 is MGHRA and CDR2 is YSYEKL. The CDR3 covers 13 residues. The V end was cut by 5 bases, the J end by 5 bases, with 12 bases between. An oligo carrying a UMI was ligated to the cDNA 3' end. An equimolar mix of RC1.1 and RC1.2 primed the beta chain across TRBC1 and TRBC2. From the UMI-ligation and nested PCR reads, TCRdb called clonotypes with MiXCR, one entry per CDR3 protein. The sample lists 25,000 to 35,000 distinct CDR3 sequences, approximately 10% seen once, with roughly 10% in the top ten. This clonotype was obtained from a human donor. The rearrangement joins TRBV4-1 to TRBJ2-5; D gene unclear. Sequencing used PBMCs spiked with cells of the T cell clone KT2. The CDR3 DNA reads TGCGCCAGCAGCGGGTTGTCTACCGAGACCCAGTACTTC. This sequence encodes CASSGLSTETQYF.